This T cell receptor beta chain was observed in a study of human T cells and chemical hapten exposure. Noted time point: patch test 2, 6 weeks after DPC sensitization. Documented treatment: therapeutic diphenylcyclopropenone sensitization with weekly scalp DPC. This clonotype was counted many times. In TCRdb, the RACE reads were re-called with MiXCR into one record per CDR3 protein. The sample carries about 73,000 distinct CDR3 sequences, around 7.9% recorded once. Sequencing was performed on whole blood, taken in connection with sensitization to the hapten diphenylcyclopropenone (DPC). The receptor was derived from a woman in her 50s with alopecia areata. Some clones in this sample may be carry-over from other donors' samples.

CDR3 loop: CSVSQGRGEKLFF. In DNA form, the CDR3 reads TGCAGCGTGTCGCAGGGGAGAGGGGAAAAACTGTTTTTT. The gene calls are TRBV29-1 and TRBJ1-4; D is perhaps TRBD1 (6 bases). The CDR3 runs to 13 residues. Trimming cost V 6 bases and J 8 bases, with 16 bases left between them. CDR1 is SQVTM and CDR2 is ANQGSEA in the germline V gene.